This TCR beta chain was identified in a study of beta chain features in type 1 diabetes. Study-wide findings and caveats: Within the patient group, naive, central memory and Treg TCRB repertoires appeared more similar to each other than within healthy donors.

The investigators reverse transcribed all of the isolated RNA, so they sequenced expressed TCRB transcripts. The assay was immunoSEQ multiplex PCR, and TCRdb's table has in-frame clones only and misses some. The sample consists of about 16,000 clones, approximately 55% of them appearing once. On this clone itself: Its target is not known.

This clonotype originated in a woman between 18 and 30 years old in good health. Input material: stem cell memory CD4+ T cells from blood.

The CDR3 protein is CASSPNFAGTSGGPQFF. CDR3 bases: TGTGCCAGCAGTCCCAATTTCGCCGGGACTAGCGGGGGCCCGCAGTTCTTC. The chain joins TRBV2 to TRBJ2-1; TRBD2 matches 14 bases. CDR3 length: 17 residues. Germline V gene data show CDR1 as SNHLY and CDR2 as FYNNEI. The V and J ends lost 5 bases and 12 bases, in that order; junction bases with no gene match: 15.